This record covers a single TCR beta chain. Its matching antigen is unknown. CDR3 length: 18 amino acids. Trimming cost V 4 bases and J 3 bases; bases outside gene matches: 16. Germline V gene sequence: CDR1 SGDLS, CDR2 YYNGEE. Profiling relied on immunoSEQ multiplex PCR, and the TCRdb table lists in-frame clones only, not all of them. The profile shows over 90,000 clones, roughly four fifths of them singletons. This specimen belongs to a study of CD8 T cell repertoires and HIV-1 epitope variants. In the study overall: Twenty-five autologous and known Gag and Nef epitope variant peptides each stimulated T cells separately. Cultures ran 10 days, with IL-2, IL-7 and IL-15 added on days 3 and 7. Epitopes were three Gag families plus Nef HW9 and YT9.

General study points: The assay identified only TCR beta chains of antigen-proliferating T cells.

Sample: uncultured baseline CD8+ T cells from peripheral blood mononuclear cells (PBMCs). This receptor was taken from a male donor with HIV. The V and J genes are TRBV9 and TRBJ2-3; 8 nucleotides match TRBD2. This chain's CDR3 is CASSPRGGRGSETDTQYF. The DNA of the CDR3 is TGTGCCAGCAGCCCCCGGGGGGGGCGGGGGTCTGAGACAGATACGCAGTATTTT.